This T cell receptor beta chain was captured by sequencing in a study of blood T cells in healthy people across ages. The study, taken as a whole, reports: Unsorted PBMC input precluded a conclusive naive versus antigen-experienced comparison.

The CDR3 covers 15 residues. Germline lookup yields CDR1 MDHEN and CDR2 SYDVKM. V trimming: 5 bases; J trimming: 8 bases; junction bases outside the gene matches: 9. This clonotype turned up a few times. The antigen is unknown. The second PCR ran about 6 to 12 cycles with a sample-barcoded 5' primer and J-beta primers. MiXCR was run by TCRdb on the 5' RACE reads, yielding one entry per CDR3 protein. The sample holds about 1.8 million distinct CDR3 sequences; approximately 50% are singletons and the top ten take 2.1%. This chain joins TRBV28 and TRBJ1-4, with 9 bases aligning to TRBD1. Sequenced material: blood. The clonotype originates from a woman aged 40 to 50 in good health. The CDR3 region has the DNA TGTGCCAGCAGTCCGACCGGGACAGGGCGAGAAAAACTGTTTTTT. As protein: CASSPTGTGREKLFF.